This T cell receptor (beta chain) derives from a study of T cells in Graves' hyperthyroidism and ophthalmopathy. Study results and caveats: Through a model of 13 V-J features, ophthalmopathy was separated from stable hyperthyroidism.

Germline assignment: CDR1 SGHAT and CDR2 FQNNGV. Trimming left V 5 bases short and J 1 base short, with 20 bases between. CDR3 length: 17 residues. This clonotype was seen at least ten times. Its antigen remains unknown. Using RNA transcripts as the source, TCR beta CDR3 regions were amplified. First-round RT-PCR targeting the TCR CDR3 was performed with the HTBI primer set. Via MiXCR, TCRdb re-called the multiplex PCR reads, giving one row per CDR3 protein. Of 650,000 to 850,000 distinct CDR3 sequences in the sample, approximately 19% were seen once. The sequenced material came from blood. This clonotype was sampled from a woman in her forties or fifties with Graves' hyperthyroidism that later progressed to Graves' ophthalmopathy. V and J are TRBV11-2 and TRBJ1-1, with D perhaps matching TRBD1 (5 bases). CDR3 coding DNA: TGTGCCAGCAGCCTACTGATGGGGACGCCCTCGAACACTGAAGCTTTCTTT. Its translation: CASSLLMGTPSNTEAFF.